This TCR beta chain was captured by sequencing in a study of regulatory T cells in long-lasting Graves disease. The CDR3 spans 15 residues. Germline values: CDR1 SGHTA, CDR2 FQGNSA. The junction had 12 bases not matched to a gene; V was cut back by 3 bases and J by 9 bases. CDR3-region Arm-PCR and iRepertoire HTBI primers produced the TCR beta libraries. TCRdb re-called the multiplex PCR reads with MiXCR, one entry per CDR3 protein. This sample has a few hundred thousand distinct CDR3 sequences, with roughly a fifth found just once. Overall study results and limits: Persistent Graves' patients possessed reduced TCR diversity relative to recently diagnosed ones. Patients with persistent disease shared around 2,700 public clonotypes, outpacing the roughly 970 shared by new patients.

The time point is: persistent/refractory GD, antithyroid drugs over 5 years with positive TRAb. PBMC RNA was the source of the TCR library. Patient provenance is recorded as an endocrinology department in Xi'an, China. Peripheral blood, about 10 milliliters per patient, was collected in EDTA tubes. About this clonotype: Its antigen is not known.

The TCR was taken from a female donor with Graves disease. The V gene is TRBV7-2, the J gene TRBJ2-5, with 8 bases fitting TRBD1. This material consisted of peripheral blood mononuclear cells (PBMCs), taken when the disease was refractory, from a patient treated with antithyroid drugs. CDR3 sequence (DNA): TGTGCCAGCAGCTTGTCACAGGGGGTCCAGGAGGCCCAGTACTTC. Encoded protein: CASSLSQGVQEAQYF.